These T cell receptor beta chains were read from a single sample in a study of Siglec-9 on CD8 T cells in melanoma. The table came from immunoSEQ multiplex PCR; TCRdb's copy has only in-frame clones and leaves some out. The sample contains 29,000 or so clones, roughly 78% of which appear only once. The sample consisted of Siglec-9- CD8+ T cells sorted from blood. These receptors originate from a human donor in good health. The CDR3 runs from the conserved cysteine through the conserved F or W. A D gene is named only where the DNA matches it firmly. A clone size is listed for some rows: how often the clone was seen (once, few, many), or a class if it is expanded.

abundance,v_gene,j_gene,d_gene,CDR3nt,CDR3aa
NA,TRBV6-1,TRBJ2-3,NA,TGTGCCAGCAGTGAACCCCTGAGGACGGGGGCAGATACGCAGTATTTT,CASSEPLRTGADTQYF
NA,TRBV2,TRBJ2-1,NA,TGTGCCAGCAGCCCCTCGGGACAATGGAGCTCCTACAATGAGCAGTTCTTC,CASSPSGQWSSYNEQFF
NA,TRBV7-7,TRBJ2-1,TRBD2,TGTGCCAGCAGCTTAGGGCGGACTAGCGGGAGGTTGGACAATGAGCAGTTCTTC,CASSLGRTSGRLDNEQFF
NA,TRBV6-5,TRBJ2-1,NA,TGTGCCAGCAGCCGTCCGGCGCCTGGATACAATGAGCAGTTCTTC,CASSRPAPGYNEQFF
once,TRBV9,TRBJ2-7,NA,TGTGCCAGCAGCGTAGCGTCCAGTAGCTACGAGCAGTACTTC,CASSVASSSYEQYF
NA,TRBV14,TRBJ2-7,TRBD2,TGTGCCAGCAGCCAAGAGGGACTAGCGGGGGTTAAGTCTCTGGACGAGCAGTACTTC,CASSQEGLAGVKSLDEQYF
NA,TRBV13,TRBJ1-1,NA,TGTGCCAGCAGCTTAGGCCGGTCCTACACGGATGGGAACACTGAAGCTTTCTTT,CASSLGRSYTDGNTEAFF
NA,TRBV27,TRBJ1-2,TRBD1,TGTGCCAGCAGTACCGACAGGGCGTATGGCTACACCTTC,CASSTDRAYGYTF
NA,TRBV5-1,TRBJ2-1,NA,TGCGCCAGCAGCCCGGTTGACCAAATCTACAATGAGCAGTTCTTC,CASSPVDQIYNEQFF
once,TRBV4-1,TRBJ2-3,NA,TGCGCCAGCAGCCAAGGTAGGGGGGATACGCAGTATTTT,CASSQGRGDTQYF
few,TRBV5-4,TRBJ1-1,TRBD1,TGTGCCAGCAGCGCCCCAGGGGGCAGGGGGACTGAAGCTTTCTTT,CASSAPGGRGTEAFF
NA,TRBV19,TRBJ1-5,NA,TGTGCCAGTAGTAGAAAGCACGGAGACCCCTATAGCAATCAGCCCCAGCATTTT,CASSRKHGDPYSNQPQHF
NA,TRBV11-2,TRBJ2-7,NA,TGTGCCAGCAGCCCCCCCGATAAAACCTACGAGCAGTACTTC,CASSPPDKTYEQYF
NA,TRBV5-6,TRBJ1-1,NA,TGTGCCAGCAGCCCCCCTGGGCACACCTCGGCGAACACTGAAGCTTTCTTT,CASSPPGHTSANTEAFF
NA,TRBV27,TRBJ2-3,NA,TGTGCCAGCAGTTTATCCGAAGGTTACACAGATACGCAGTATTTT,CASSLSEGYTDTQYF
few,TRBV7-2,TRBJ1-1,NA,TGTGCCAGCAGCTTAGTGCAGTTCATGAACACTGAAGCTTTCTTT,CASSLVQFMNTEAFF
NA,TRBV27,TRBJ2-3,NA,TGTGCCAGCACCGGACGCACAGATACGCAGTATTTT,CASTGRTDTQYF
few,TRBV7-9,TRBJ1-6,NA,TGTGCCAGCAGCTTAAGTGGACAGCTTAATTCACCCCTCCACTTT,CASSLSGQLNSPLHF
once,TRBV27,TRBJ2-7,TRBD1,TGTGCCAGCAGTTACCGGGACAGGGTCTCGGAGCAGTACTTC,CASSYRDRVSEQYF
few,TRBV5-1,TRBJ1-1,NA,TGCGCCAGCCGAGTTTCGGGGAACACTGAAGCTTTCTTT,CASRVSGNTEAFF
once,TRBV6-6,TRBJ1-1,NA,TGTGCCAGCAGCCGGGGGGTGAACACTGAAGCTTTCTTT,CASSRGVNTEAFF
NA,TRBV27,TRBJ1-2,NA,TGTGCCAGCACCCCGTACATTATCGGGGGAATAGCGTATGGCTACACCTTC,CASTPYIIGGIAYGYTF
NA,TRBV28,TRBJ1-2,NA,TGTGCCAGCAGAGAACACACACAGACAGTTGGCTACACCTTC,CASREHTQTVGYTF
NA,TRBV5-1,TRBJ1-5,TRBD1,TGCGCCAGCAGCATATACGGGACAGGGGGTGAGCCCCAGCATTTT,CASSIYGTGGEPQHF
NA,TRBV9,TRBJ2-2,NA,TGTGCCAGCAGCGGGAAAGGGGGCACCGGGGAGCTGTTTTTT,CASSGKGGTGELFF
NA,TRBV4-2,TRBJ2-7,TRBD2,TGTGCCAGCAGCCAAGGCGGGGGATCCGACGAGCAGTACTTC,CASSQGGGSDEQYF
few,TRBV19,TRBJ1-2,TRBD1,TGTGCCAGTAGTATATATACCGGGACAGGGGATGGCTACACCTTC,CASSIYTGTGDGYTF
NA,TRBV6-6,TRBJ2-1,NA,TGTGCCAGCAGGGCCTTGGCGGTTGCCTACAATGAGCAGTTCTTC,CASRALAVAYNEQFF
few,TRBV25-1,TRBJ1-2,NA,TGTGCCAGCAGTGAGGCTTGGGGGAGCTATGGCTACACCTTC,CASSEAWGSYGYTF
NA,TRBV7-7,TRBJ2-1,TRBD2,TGTGCCAGCAGCTCGTTAGCGGGAGGGTACAATGAGCAGTTCTTC,CASSSLAGGYNEQFF
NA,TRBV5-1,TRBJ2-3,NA,TGCGCCAGCAGCCCCGTGGGGTCCTACACAGATACGCAGTATTTT,CASSPVGSYTDTQYF